This TCR beta chain was sequenced in a study of CD8 T cells in ankylosing spondylitis. The CDR3 loop spans 14 amino acids. The germline gives CDR1 SGHTA, CDR2 FQGNSA. V gave up 1 base and J gave up 6 bases, with 11 bases separating them. This clonotype has a handful of counts. TCRdb re-called the 5' RACE reads through MiXCR, storing one row per CDR3 protein. The sample carries 250,000 to 300,000 distinct CDR3 sequences, about 20% recorded once. Sequenced material: blood, either unsorted or a sorted T cell fraction (not recorded which). J is TRBJ2-3 and V is TRBV7-2; weak D call: TRBD1 (6 bases). The clonotype was recovered from a male donor with ankylosing spondylitis or in good health (not recorded which). CDR3 coding DNA: TGTGCCAGCAGCTTAGAGCTGGGGGCTGATACGCAGTATTTT. Translating gives CASSLELGADTQYF.